These T cell receptor beta chains were read from a single sample in a study of CD8 T cells in ankylosing spondylitis. From the 5' RACE reads, TCRdb called clonotypes with MiXCR, one entry per CDR3 protein. Of about 390,000 distinct CDR3 sequences listed, about a fifth were seen once; the top ten hold around 17%. The material sequenced was blood, either unsorted or a sorted T cell fraction (not recorded which). The source is a male donor with ankylosing spondylitis. CDR3s include the opening cysteine and the closing phenylalanine or tryptophan. The D gene is left open where the match is weak. Part of the rows lack a size; the others show once, few, many or a class for expanded clones.

cdr3_nt cdr3_aa j_call clone_size d_call v_call
TGTGCCAGCAGCGGTGGACGCACTAGCGGAGAGACCCAGTACTTC CASSGGRTSGETQYF TRBJ2-5 few TRBD2 TRBV9
TGCAGTGCCCCTGATTTGACTAGCGGGTACAATGAGCAGTTCTTC CSAPDLTSGYNEQFF TRBJ2-1 . TRBD2 TRBV20-1
TGCGCCAGCAGCCCTTTTTTACACTTGAACACTGAAGCTTTCTTT CASSPFLHLNTEAFF TRBJ1-1 . . TRBV5-1
TGTGCCAGCAGACCCCAGACCTACAGAGGGGGCTACTACGAGCAGTACTTC CASRPQTYRGGYYEQYF TRBJ2-7 few TRBD1 TRBV28
TGTGCCACCAGCAGAGCCCTTTCCGGGAACACTGAAGCTTTCTTT CATSRALSGNTEAFF TRBJ1-1 . . TRBV15
TGCAGTGGCGGACAGGGAAGGGAAAAACTGTTTTTT CSGGQGREKLFF TRBJ1-4 many TRBD1 TRBV20-1
TGCAGTGCTAGGGGGGGGATTTACAATGAGCAGTTCTTC CSARGGIYNEQFF TRBJ2-1 few TRBD2 TRBV20-1
TGCAGCGGCACCGTGGGGGGAGCCGACGGTGAAGCTTTCTTT CSGTVGGADGEAFF TRBJ1-1 many . TRBV29-1
TGTGCCATCCGTCGGACAGGGGGCACAGATGAGCAGTTCTTC CAIRRTGGTDEQFF TRBJ2-1 few TRBD1 TRBV10-3
TGTGCCAGCAGCCGGACAGGGTTGGCCAATCAGCCCCAGCATTTT CASSRTGLANQPQHF TRBJ1-5 many TRBD1 TRBV7-9
TGTGCCAGCAGCTTAGGGGAGAGCTCTGGGGCCAACGTCCTGACTTTC CASSLGESSGANVLTF TRBJ2-6 . . TRBV11-2
TGTGCCAGCAGCTACGTATTGAAGTACTATGGCTACACCTTC CASSYVLKYYGYTF TRBJ1-2 few . TRBV7-3
TGTGCCAGCAGCACCCGACTAGTAAATGAGCAGTTCTTC CASSTRLVNEQFF TRBJ2-1 . . TRBV14
TGTGCCAGCAGCCGGGACAACCCAAACACTGAAGCTTTCTTT CASSRDNPNTEAFF TRBJ1-1 . . TRBV11-3
TGTGCCAGCAGCGTAGAGAAGGGGGACAGTCCTAGGTTTAGCAATCAGCCCCAGCATTTT CASSVEKGDSPRFSNQPQHF TRBJ1-5 . TRBD1 TRBV9
TGTGCCACCAGTCGGGAGGGGGAGACCCAGTACTTC CATSREGETQYF TRBJ2-5 . TRBD2 TRBV24-1
TGTGCCAGCAGCCCTGGGACTAGCGGGATAGGTTTGGACGAGCAGTACTTC CASSPGTSGIGLDEQYF TRBJ2-7 many TRBD2 TRBV12-3/TRBV12-4
TGCAGTGCTGGGGTGGTTCCCGGGAGGAGAGAGCAGTTCTTC CSAGVVPGRREQFF TRBJ2-1 few TRBD2 TRBV20-1
TGTGCCAGCAGTGGACAGCGGGATTATGGCTACACCTTC CASSGQRDYGYTF TRBJ1-2 few . TRBV25-1
TGTGCCAGCAGCCGCCGGGACAGGAGCACTGAAGCTTTCTTT CASSRRDRSTEAFF TRBJ1-1 once TRBD1 TRBV5-5
TGTGCCAGCAGTGAATGGGTTGGGACTAGCGGGAGGGCAGGAGAGACCCAGTACTTC CASSEWVGTSGRAGETQYF TRBJ2-5 . TRBD2 TRBV25-1
TGCGCCAGCAGCTGGGACAGTTACAAGGCCGGGGAGCTGTTTTTT CASSWDSYKAGELFF TRBJ2-2 few TRBD1 TRBV5-1
TGTGCCAGCACTCCGGGACAGGGGAACTACAATGAGCAGTTCTTC CASTPGQGNYNEQFF TRBJ2-1 . TRBD1 TRBV11-2
TGTGCCAGCAGCTTAGTCGATTTGGCAGGGAGCTACGAGCAGTACTTC CASSLVDLAGSYEQYF TRBJ2-7 few . TRBV7-9
TGTGCCAGCGCCTTCCTCGGGGGACGCTACGAGCAGTACTTC CASAFLGGRYEQYF TRBJ2-7 few . TRBV27
TGTGCCAGCTCACCATCCGGGATTCCAAACTATGGCTACACCTTC CASSPSGIPNYGYTF TRBJ1-2 few . TRBV18
TGTGCCAGCAGTAATCACTTTAGCGGGAGTACAGATGAGCAGTTCTTC CASSNHFSGSTDEQFF TRBJ2-1 few TRBD2 TRBV6-1
TGCAGTGCTAGCCGCCAGCTTGAACTCTCCTACGAGCAGTACTTC CSASRQLELSYEQYF TRBJ2-7 few . TRBV20-1
TGTGCCAGCTCACCAGGTTTGGGGATGAACACTGAAGCTTTCTTT CASSPGLGMNTEAFF TRBJ1-1 few . TRBV18
TGTGCCAGCAGTTTAGGTCAGGCTGTTCCGCAGTATTTT CASSLGQAVPQYF TRBJ2-3 . . TRBV12-3/TRBV12-4
TGTGCCAGCAGTTCTGCAGGGTCCGACTATGGCTACACCTTC CASSSAGSDYGYTF TRBJ1-2 few . TRBV6-5
TGCGCCAGCTTTCTGCCCGAGGGAAGGGACACCGGGGAGCTGTTTTTT CASFLPEGRDTGELFF TRBJ2-2 few . TRBV10-2
TGTGCCAGCAGTTACCGTTTCCACCTCGACTACGAGCAGTACTTC CASSYRFHLDYEQYF TRBJ2-7 . . TRBV6-5
TGTGCCAGCAGCCATACCCGGGATAATGAGCAGTTCTTC CASSHTRDNEQFF TRBJ2-1 few . TRBV4-2
TGTGCCAGCAGCGTCCTCGGCGTGCGGCGTGGAGTCGATACGCAGTATTTT CASSVLGVRRGVDTQYF TRBJ2-3 . . TRBV9
TGTGCCACCAGCAGAGACAGGGGAGCCTACGAGCAGTACTTC CATSRDRGAYEQYF TRBJ2-7 . . TRBV15
TGTGCCACCAGTTCAGCGGCAGGTCCTTCCTACAATGAGCAGTTCTTC CATSSAAGPSYNEQFF TRBJ2-1 many . TRBV24-1
TGCGCCAGCAGCTTGTTTTCGGGACCCGCCTACGAGCAGTACTTC CASSLFSGPAYEQYF TRBJ2-7 many . TRBV5-1
TGCAGTGCTGGTGGGGCCTCCTACAATGAGCAGTTCTTC CSAGGASYNEQFF TRBJ2-1 few . TRBV20-1
TGTGCCATCAGCGCAGGGGTAAACACCGGGGAGCTGTTTTTT CAISAGVNTGELFF TRBJ2-2 . . TRBV10-3
TGTGCCAGCAGCTCGACGAATTATGGCTACACCTTC CASSSTNYGYTF TRBJ1-2 . . TRBV7-8
TGCAGTGCTAGTCTCGACAGGGAGAGCGAGCAGTACTTC CSASLDRESEQYF TRBJ2-7 . TRBD1 TRBV20-1
TGTGCCAGCAGCGGCGCAGTGAGCGTGACCCAGTACTTC CASSGAVSVTQYF TRBJ2-5 . . TRBV6-1
TGTGCCAGCAGCTTCGCCGGGGAGCTGTTTTTT CASSFAGELFF TRBJ2-2 . . TRBV7-2
TGTGCCAGCAGGCAGACAGGGAACACTGAAGCTTTCTTT CASRQTGNTEAFF TRBJ1-1 many . TRBV6-1
TGTGCCAGCAGTCCAAGGGGGGTCAATCAGCCCCAGCATTTT CASSPRGVNQPQHF TRBJ1-5 few . TRBV3-1
TGCAGCGCCAGAGGGGTCGGATGGGGGACTGAAGCTTTCTTT CSARGVGWGTEAFF TRBJ1-1 . . TRBV29-1
TGTGCCATCAGCTTGGACAGGAACACTGAAGCTTTCTTT CAISLDRNTEAFF TRBJ1-1 . . TRBV10-3
TGTGCCAGCAGCCCCAGGAGGCTAGCGGGACGGTACGAGCAGTACTTC CASSPRRLAGRYEQYF TRBJ2-7 few TRBD2 TRBV12-3/TRBV12-4
TGTGCCAGCAGCCAAGGCCCCGGACAGGGCTACGAGCAGTACTTC CASSQGPGQGYEQYF TRBJ2-7 . TRBD1 TRBV3-1
TGTGCCAGCAGCAAAGTGGAAGACCTGTACAATGAGCAGTTCTTC CASSKVEDLYNEQFF TRBJ2-1 . . TRBV21-1
TGTGCCAGCAGCCCAACCGGGACAGGGGGAGATACGCAGTATTTT CASSPTGTGGDTQYF TRBJ2-3 . TRBD1 TRBV6-1
TGTGCCAGCAGGGGTAACACCGGGGAGCTGTTTTTT CASRGNTGELFF TRBJ2-2 few . TRBV6-5
TGCAGTGCTAGGGGACAGGCAGATACGCAGTATTTT CSARGQADTQYF TRBJ2-3 . TRBD1 TRBV20-1
TGTGCCACCAGTGATTTGAAGCGGGAGTATATCGGGGAGCTGTTTTTT CATSDLKREYIGELFF TRBJ2-2 many TRBD2 TRBV24-1